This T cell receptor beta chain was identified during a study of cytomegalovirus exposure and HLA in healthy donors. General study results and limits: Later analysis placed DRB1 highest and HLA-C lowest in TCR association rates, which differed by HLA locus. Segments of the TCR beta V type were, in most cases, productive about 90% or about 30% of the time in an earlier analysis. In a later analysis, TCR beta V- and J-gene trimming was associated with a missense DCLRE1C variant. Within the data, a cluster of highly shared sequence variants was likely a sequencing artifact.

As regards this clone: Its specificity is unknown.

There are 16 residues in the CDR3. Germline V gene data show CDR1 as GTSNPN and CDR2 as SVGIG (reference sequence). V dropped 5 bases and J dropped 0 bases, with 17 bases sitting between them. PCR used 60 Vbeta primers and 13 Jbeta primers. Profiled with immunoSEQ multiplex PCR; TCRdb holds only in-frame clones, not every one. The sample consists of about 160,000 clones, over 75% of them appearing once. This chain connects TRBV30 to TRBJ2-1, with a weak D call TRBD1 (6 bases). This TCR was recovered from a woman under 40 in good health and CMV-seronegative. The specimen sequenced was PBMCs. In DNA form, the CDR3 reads TGTGCCTGGGACACAGGACAGCCCAACTCCTACAATGAGCAGTTCTTC. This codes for CAWDTGQPNSYNEQFF.